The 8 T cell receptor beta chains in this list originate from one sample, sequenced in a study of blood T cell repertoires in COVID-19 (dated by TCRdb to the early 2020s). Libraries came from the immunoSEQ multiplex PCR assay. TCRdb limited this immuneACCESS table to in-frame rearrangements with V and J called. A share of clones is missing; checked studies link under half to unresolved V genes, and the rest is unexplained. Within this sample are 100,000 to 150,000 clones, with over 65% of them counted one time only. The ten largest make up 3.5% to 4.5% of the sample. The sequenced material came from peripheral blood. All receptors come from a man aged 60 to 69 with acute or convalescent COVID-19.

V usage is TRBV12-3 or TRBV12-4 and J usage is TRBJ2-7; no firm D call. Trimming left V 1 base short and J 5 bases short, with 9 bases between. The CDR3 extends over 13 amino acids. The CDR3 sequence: CASSLGPSNEQYF. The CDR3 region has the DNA TGTGCCAGCAGTTTAGGGCCCTCAAACGAGCAGTACTTC.

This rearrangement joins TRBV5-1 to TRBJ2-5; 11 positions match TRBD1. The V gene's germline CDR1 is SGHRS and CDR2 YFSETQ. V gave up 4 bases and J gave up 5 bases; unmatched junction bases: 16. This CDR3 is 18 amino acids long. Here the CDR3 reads CASSVQGQGALSMETQYF. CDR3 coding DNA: TGCGCCAGCAGCGTACAAGGACAGGGGGCGCTCAGTATGGAGACCCAGTACTTC.

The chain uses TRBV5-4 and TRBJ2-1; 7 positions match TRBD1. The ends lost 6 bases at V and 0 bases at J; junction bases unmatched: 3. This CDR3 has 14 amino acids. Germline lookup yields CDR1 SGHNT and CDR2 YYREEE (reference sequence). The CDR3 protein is CASNRQGSYNEQFF. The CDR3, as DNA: TGTGCCAGCAATCGACAGGGCTCCTACAATGAGCAGTTCTTC.

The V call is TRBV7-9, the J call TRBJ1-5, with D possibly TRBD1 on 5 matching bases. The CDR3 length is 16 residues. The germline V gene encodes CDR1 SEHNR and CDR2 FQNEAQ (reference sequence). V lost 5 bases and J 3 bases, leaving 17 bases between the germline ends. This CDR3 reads CASSAQSGGDNQPQHF. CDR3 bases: TGTGCCAGCAGCGCCCAGAGCGGGGGAGACAATCAGCCCCAGCATTTT. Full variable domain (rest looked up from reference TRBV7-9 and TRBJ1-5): DTGVSQNPRHKITKRGQNVTFRCDPISEHNRLYWYRQTLGQGPEFLTYFQNEAQLEKSRLLSDRFSAERPKGSFSTLEIQRTEQGDSAMYLCASSAQSGGDNQPQHFGDGTRLSIL.

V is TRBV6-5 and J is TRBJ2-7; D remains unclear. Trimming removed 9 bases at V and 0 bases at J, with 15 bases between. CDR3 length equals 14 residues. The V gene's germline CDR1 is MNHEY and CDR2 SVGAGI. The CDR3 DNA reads TGTGCCAGTGCTAGACCTGGCGGCTCCTACGAGCAGTACTTC. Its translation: CASARPGGSYEQYF.

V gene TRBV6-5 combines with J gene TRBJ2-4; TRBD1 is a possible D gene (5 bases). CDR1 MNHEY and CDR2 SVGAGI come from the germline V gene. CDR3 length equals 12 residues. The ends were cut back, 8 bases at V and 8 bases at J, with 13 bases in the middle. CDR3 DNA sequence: TGTGCCAGCGGCAGGGCTGAGGACATTCAGTACTTC. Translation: CASGRAEDIQYF.

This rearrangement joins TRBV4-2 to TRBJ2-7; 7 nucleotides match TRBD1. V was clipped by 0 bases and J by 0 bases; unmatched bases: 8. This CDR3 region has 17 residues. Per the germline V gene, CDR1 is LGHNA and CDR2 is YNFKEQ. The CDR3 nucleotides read TGTGCCAGCAGCCAAGATTCCGACAGGGCATACTCCTACGAGCAGTACTTC. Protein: CASSQDSDRAYSYEQYF.

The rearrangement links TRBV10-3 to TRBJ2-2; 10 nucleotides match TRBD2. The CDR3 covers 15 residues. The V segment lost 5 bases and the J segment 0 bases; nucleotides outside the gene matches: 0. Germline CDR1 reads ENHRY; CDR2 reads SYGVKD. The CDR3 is CAISTSGTNTGELFF. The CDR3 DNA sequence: TGTGCCATCAGTACTAGCGGGACGAACACCGGGGAGCTGTTTTTT.